The table lists the clone carrying this T cell receptor (beta chain) with many counts. Antigen unknown. The entry originates in a study of T cells after yellow fever vaccination. Study observations and caveats: Post-booster repertoires again held most primary-vaccination clones (about 96% CD4, 80% to 90% CD8).

This CDR3 is 17 amino acids long. Trimming pared 0 bases from V and 2 bases from J, leaving 14 bases between. The germline CDR1 and CDR2 sequences are MNHEY and SVGAGI. A process of 5'RACE template switching, which added a universal primer site and UMIs, was used to make TCR cDNA. TCRdb reanalysed the 5' RACE reads using MiXCR and keeps one entry per CDR3 protein. Of about 250,000 distinct CDR3 sequences in the sample, roughly 3.5% are singletons; the top ten hold under 20%. The sample in question was PBMCs, obtained 15 days after the yellow fever booster vaccination. This clonotype was obtained from a man aged 18 to 35 who received the YFV17D yellow fever vaccine. The rearrangement links TRBV6-5 to TRBJ2-1, with D tentatively TRBD2 (6 bases). Here the CDR3 DNA reads TGTGCCAGCAGTTACTCACCCCTTCGGGGGACCTACAATGAGCAGTTCTTC. Residues: CASSYSPLRGTYNEQFF.